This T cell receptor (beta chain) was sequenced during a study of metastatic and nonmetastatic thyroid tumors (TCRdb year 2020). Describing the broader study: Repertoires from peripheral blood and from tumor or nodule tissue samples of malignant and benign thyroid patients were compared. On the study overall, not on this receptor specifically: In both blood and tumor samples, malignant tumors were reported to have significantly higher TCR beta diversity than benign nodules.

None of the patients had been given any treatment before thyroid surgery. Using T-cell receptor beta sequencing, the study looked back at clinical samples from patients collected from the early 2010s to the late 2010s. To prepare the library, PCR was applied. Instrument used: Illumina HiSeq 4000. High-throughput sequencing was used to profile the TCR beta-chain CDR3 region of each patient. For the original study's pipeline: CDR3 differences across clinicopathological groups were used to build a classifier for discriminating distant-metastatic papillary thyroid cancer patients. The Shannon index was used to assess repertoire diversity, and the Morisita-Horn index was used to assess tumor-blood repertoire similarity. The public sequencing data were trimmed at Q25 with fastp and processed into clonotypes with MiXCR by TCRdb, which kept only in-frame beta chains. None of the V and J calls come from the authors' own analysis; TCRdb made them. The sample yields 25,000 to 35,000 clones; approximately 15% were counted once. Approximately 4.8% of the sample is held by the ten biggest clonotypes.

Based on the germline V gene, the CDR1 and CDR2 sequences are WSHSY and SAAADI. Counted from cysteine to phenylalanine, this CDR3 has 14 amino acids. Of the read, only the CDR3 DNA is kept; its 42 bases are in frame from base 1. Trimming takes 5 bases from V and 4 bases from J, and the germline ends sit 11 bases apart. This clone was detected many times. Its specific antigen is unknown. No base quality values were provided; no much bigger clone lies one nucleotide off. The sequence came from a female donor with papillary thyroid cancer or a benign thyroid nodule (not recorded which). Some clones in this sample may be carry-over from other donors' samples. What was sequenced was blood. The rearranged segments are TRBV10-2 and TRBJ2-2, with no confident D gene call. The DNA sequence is TGCGCCAGCAGTTTTACATGGGGCACCGGGGAGCTGTTTTTT. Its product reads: CASSFTWGTGELFF.